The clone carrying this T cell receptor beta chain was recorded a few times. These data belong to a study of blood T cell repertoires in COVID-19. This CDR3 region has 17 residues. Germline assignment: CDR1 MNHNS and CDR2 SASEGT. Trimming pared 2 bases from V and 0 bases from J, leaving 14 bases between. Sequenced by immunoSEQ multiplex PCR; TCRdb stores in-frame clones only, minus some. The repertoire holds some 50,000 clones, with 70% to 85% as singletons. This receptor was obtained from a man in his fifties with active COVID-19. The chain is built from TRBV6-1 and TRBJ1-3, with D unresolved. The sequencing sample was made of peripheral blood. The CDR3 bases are TGTGCCAGCAGTGAAATTCAGGCGCACTTCTCTGGAAACACCATATATTTT. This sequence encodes CASSEIQAHFSGNTIYF.